Following are 10 T cell receptor beta chains from one sample sequenced in a study of T-cell reconstitution after alpha-beta-depleted transplantation in children. This sample's TCRbeta library carried unique molecular identifier barcodes. Using its own MiXCR run on the PCR reads, TCRdb lists one record per CDR3 protein. The sample lists around 670,000 distinct CDR3 sequences; less than 15% were seen once. The sample was PBMCs, taken before TCRalphabeta/CD19-depleted stem cell transplant. These receptors all stem from a girl aged 2-15 years with congenital amegakaryocytic thrombocytopenia, due to receive a stem cell transplant.

This clonotype was found many times. This chain uses TRBV5-1 with TRBJ2-1, with 8 bases that match TRBD1. This CDR3 has 16 amino acids. Germline V CDR1 and CDR2: SGHRS, YFSETQ. Germline trimming cut 4 bases from V and 4 bases from J; bases unmatched to any gene: 10. The CDR3 region has the DNA TGCGCCAGCAGCAAATCCGGACAGGGCAGGTACAATGAGCAGTTCTTC. The encoded protein is CASSKSGQGRYNEQFF.

This clonotype was counted at least ten times. The chain recombines TRBV4-1 with TRBJ2-3; D is undetermined. Trimming cost V 1 base and J 3 bases, with 17 bases left between them. Looked up from germline, CDR1 is MGHRA and CDR2 is YSYEKL. CDR3 size: 17 residues. As DNA, the CDR3 is TGCGCCAGCAGCCAAGTTGTAGGTCCAGAAAGGACAGATACGCAGTATTTT. This codes for CASSQVVGPERTDTQYF.

The chain joins TRBV3-1 to TRBJ1-6; D unresolved. The CDR3 spans 13 residues. Germline V gives CDR1 LGHDT, CDR2 YNNKEL (reference sequence). Trimming pared 1 base from V and 9 bases from J, leaving 7 bases between. This chain's CDR3 is CASSQGPTSPLHF. The DNA for the CDR3 is TGTGCCAGCAGCCAAGGTCCGACTTCACCCCTCCACTTT.

This clonotype came up many times. V gene TRBV12-3 or TRBV12-4 combines with J gene TRBJ2-4; either TRBD1 or TRBD2 may fit D (5 bases each). Trimming removed 6 bases at V and 1 base at J, with 10 bases between. The CDR3 is 14 amino acids. For the CDR3, the DNA is TGTGCCAGCAGGGCCGGGACGGCCAAAAACATTCAGTACTTC. It is translated as CASRAGTAKNIQYF.

The rearrangement joins TRBV7-9 to TRBJ2-1; TRBD2 matches 7 bases. J was trimmed by 8 bases and V by 3 bases; bases with no gene match: 13. In germline, CDR1 is SEHNR, CDR2 FQNEAQ (reference sequence). The CDR3 extends over 16 amino acids. This CDR3 is CASSFYIAGGAHEQFF. CDR3 nucleotides: TGTGCCAGCAGCTTTTACATAGCGGGTGGGGCACATGAGCAGTTCTTC. The complete variable domain, with remaining parts taken from reference TRBV7-9 and TRBJ2-1, reads DTGVSQNPRHKITKRGQNVTFRCDPISEHNRLYWYRQTLGQGPEFLTYFQNEAQLEKSRLLSDRFSAERPKGSFSTLEIQRTEQGDSAMYLCASSFYIAGGAHEQFFGPGTRLTVL.

This clonotype was seen repeatedly, ten times or more. The V and J genes are TRBV5-1 and TRBJ2-7; possible D gene TRBD1, 5 bases. The CDR3 has 13 amino acids. Trimming pared 0 bases from V and 7 bases from J, leaving 11 bases between. From germline, CDR1 is SGHRS and CDR2 YFSETQ. The CDR3 DNA reads as TGCGCCAGCAGCTTGGACCCCAGGGTTGAGCAGTACTTC. Translating gives CASSLDPRVEQYF.

This clonotype was found many times. The CDR3 loop is CASSQVLREDEQFF. The DNA for the CDR3 is TGCGCCAGCAGCCAAGTTCTGCGGGAGGATGAGCAGTTCTTC. The gene calls are TRBV4-1 and TRBJ2-1, with 8 bases identical to TRBD2. The CDR3 extends over 14 amino acids. Germline assignment: CDR1 MGHRA and CDR2 YSYEKL. V was pared by 1 base and J by 8 bases, with 4 bases of the junction left unmatched.

This clonotype was seen a handful of times. The chain joins TRBV10-2 to TRBJ2-7; 11 positions match TRBD1. After removal of 6 bases from V and 5 bases from J, the junction contained 12 bases not matched to a gene. The germline V gene has CDR1 WSHSY and CDR2 SAAADI. CDR3 length: 16 amino acids. CDR3 sequence: CASSLDRGRGGDEQYF. CDR3 DNA sequence: TGCGCCAGCAGCCTGGACAGGGGGCGAGGGGGAGACGAGCAGTACTTC.

This clonotype occurred many times. The chain joins TRBV20-1 to TRBJ2-7; 8 bases fit TRBD2. V dropped 1 base and J dropped 4; count of bases not matched to a gene: 15. The germline V gene encodes CDR1 DFQATT and CDR2 SNEGSKA (reference sequence). CDR3 length equals 17 residues. The CDR3: CSARGIKRREGQYEQYF. In DNA form, the CDR3 reads TGCAGTGCTAGAGGAATAAAAAGACGGGAGGGCCAATACGAGCAGTACTTC.

A few counts support this clonotype. In DNA form, the CDR3 reads TGTGCCAGCAGCCCCCAAGAAAGCCTCCCAGGTTTAGCATACGAGCAGTACTTC. It specifies CASSPQESLPGLAYEQYF. The J gene is TRBJ2-7, the V gene TRBV7-8; no definite D call. V lost 5 bases and J 4 bases, leaving 27 bases between the germline ends. Per germline, CDR1 SGHVS and CDR2 FQNEAQ. The CDR3 spans 18 residues.